This TCR beta chain was profiled in a study of T cell responses to AZD1222 COVID-19 vaccine. Method: immunoSEQ multiplex PCR; TCRdb's copy keeps in-frame clones and lacks some. The table has roughly 46,000 clones, around 88% seen once. Overall study results and limits: Spike-specific TCR breadth and depth grew following two AZD1222 doses. White British donors predominated, females outnumbered males, and clonal diversity was possibly underestimated.

CDR1 KGHSH and CDR2 LQKENI come from the germline V gene. Trimming removed 6 bases from V and 0 bases from J, with 20 bases in between. This CDR3 has 17 amino acids. This clone was found once. What it binds is not known. The sequenced sample was peripheral blood, obtained 28 days after the second AZD1222 dose. The V call is TRBV18, the J call TRBJ1-1; D gene ambiguous. This receptor was obtained from an adult who received the AZD1222 COVID-19 vaccine. The CDR3 here is CASSPPGNSLMNTEAFF. Written as DNA, the CDR3 is TGTGCCAGCTCCCCCCCCGGGAACAGCCTAATGAACACTGAAGCTTTCTTT.